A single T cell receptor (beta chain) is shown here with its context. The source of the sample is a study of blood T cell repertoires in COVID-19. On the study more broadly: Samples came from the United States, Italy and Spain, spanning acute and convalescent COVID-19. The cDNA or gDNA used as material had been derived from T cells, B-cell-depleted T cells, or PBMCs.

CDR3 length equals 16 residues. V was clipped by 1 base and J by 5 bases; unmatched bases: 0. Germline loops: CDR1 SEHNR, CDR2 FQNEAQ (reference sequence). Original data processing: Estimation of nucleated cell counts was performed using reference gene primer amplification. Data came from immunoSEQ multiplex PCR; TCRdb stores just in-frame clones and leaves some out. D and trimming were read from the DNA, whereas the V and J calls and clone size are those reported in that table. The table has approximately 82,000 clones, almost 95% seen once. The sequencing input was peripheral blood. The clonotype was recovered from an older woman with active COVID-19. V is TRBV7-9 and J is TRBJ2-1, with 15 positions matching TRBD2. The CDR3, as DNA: TGTGCCAGCAGCTTAGGGACTAGCGGGGGGGACAATGAGCAGTTCTTC. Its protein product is CASSLGTSGGDNEQFF.